A selection of T cell receptor beta chains follows, all from one sample in a study of T cells in narcolepsy. The table came from immunoSEQ multiplex PCR; TCRdb's copy has only in-frame clones and leaves some out. The sample includes about 22,000 clones, 75% to 85% seen only once; the top ten take around 3.9%. Sequencing used memory (CD45RA-) CD4+ T cells from blood. All receptors derive from a human donor in good health. Each CDR3 is given with its conserved first and last residue. A D gene is named only where the DNA matches it firmly. Clone size is shown for a subset of rows, as once, few, many or a class of expanded clone.

>-|-|TRBJ2-5|TRBV11-2
CASSPGSGTPQGTQYF
TGTGCCAGCAGCCCTGGTTCGGGAACCCCACAAGGGACCCAGTACTTC
>-|-|TRBJ1-2|TRBV4-1
CASSREPTPGYGYTF
TGCGCCAGCAGCCGTGAACCGACTCCGGGCTATGGCTACACCTTC
>-|-|TRBJ1-2|TRBV9
CASSVGRLNYGYTF
TGTGCCAGCAGCGTAGGACGGCTTAACTATGGCTACACCTTC
>-|once|TRBJ2-5|TRBV5-5
CASSSPGGETQYF
TGTGCCAGCAGCTCCCCTGGAGGGGAGACCCAGTACTTC
>-|-|TRBJ2-3|TRBV5-4
CASSLDPAMNTQYF
TGTGCCAGCAGCTTGGATCCGGCAATGAATACGCAGTATTTT
>-|-|TRBJ1-1|TRBV10-1
CASSEAGARTEAFF
TGCGCCAGCAGTGAAGCCGGGGCTCGAACTGAAGCTTTCTTT
>-|once|TRBJ2-1|TRBV7-6
CASSSYDDEQFF
TGTGCCAGCAGCTCTTACGACGATGAGCAGTTCTTC
>TRBD2|-|TRBJ2-1|TRBV5-6
CASSYGGAVHNEQFF
TGTGCCAGCAGTTACGGGGGGGCAGTCCACAATGAGCAGTTCTTC
>-|-|TRBJ2-7|TRBV7-2
CASSSRGASYEQYF
TGTGCCAGCAGCTCTCGGGGGGCGTCTTACGAGCAGTACTTC
>TRBD1|-|TRBJ1-6|TRBV11-2
CASSSASGGTGGSPLHF
TGTGCCAGCAGCTCCGCTTCAGGGGGAACCGGGGGTTCACCCCTCCACTTT
>TRBD2|-|TRBJ2-7|TRBV7-2
CASSLAHSGATYEQYF
TGTGCCAGCAGCTTAGCGCACAGCGGGGCAACCTACGAGCAGTACTTC
>TRBD2|-|TRBJ2-5|TRBV7-7
CASSLSRASGGREETQYF
TGTGCTAGCAGCTTATCCCGGGCTAGCGGGGGAAGGGAGGAGACCCAGTACTTC
>-|-|TRBJ2-7|TRBV5-6
CASSFWGSSEQYF
TGTGCCAGCAGCTTCTGGGGTTCCTCCGAGCAGTACTTC
>-|-|TRBJ2-2|TRBV5-4
CASSLGGQGRAGELFF
TGTGCCAGCAGCTTGGGGGGGCAGGGAAGGGCCGGGGAGCTGTTTTTT
>-|-|TRBJ2-2|TRBV2
CASSVRGNTGELFF
TGTGCCAGCAGTGTTCGCGGTAACACCGGGGAGCTGTTTTTT
>TRBD2|few|TRBJ2-5|TRBV2
CASSAGTSPGETQYF
TGTGCCAGCAGTGCAGGGACTAGCCCTGGGGAGACCCAGTACTTC
>-|once|TRBJ2-7|TRBV27
CASSFRPGAGYEQYF
TGTGCCAGCAGTTTCCGCCCGGGGGCAGGCTACGAGCAGTACTTC
>TRBD1|-|TRBJ1-1|TRBV14
CASSQFLGQTNTEAFF
TGTGCCAGCAGCCAATTCTTGGGACAGACGAACACTGAAGCTTTCTTT
>-|-|TRBJ2-3|TRBV5-1
CASSLGLAPTDTQYF
TGCGCCAGCAGCTTGGGTTTGGCGCCGACAGATACGCAGTATTTT
>-|-|TRBJ1-5|TRBV6-6
CASIGTHSQPQHF
TGTGCCAGCATCGGGACACACAGTCAGCCCCAGCATTTT